This T cell receptor (beta chain) was obtained from a study of shared clonotypes between healthy human individuals. Overall study: Ranging from 18 to 49 in age, donors were two women and three men.

CDR1 and CDR2 (germline): MGHRA, YSYEKL. With V trimmed by 5 bases and J by 2 bases, 5 bases remained unmatched. The CDR3 contains 15 residues. Each PCR replicate from the sorted subsets contained about 200 ng DNA, which is about 30,000 T cell genomes. Libraries were prepared by immunoSEQ multiplex PCR; TCRdb keeps only in-frame clonotypes and omits some of them. Of some 2 million clones listed, 95% are singletons. Healthy adults negative for HIV, lacking recent acute infections or vaccinations, served as donors. CD4+ cells were split into CD45RA+ naive and CD45RA-negative memory subsets. The V call is TRBV4-1, the J call TRBJ2-2; TRBD1 agrees at 7 bases. Sequenced: naive CD4+ T cells sorted from blood. Described subset: CD45RA+ positively selected. The TCR comes from a young man in good health. CDR3 nucleotide sequence: TGCGCCAGCAGCTATTACAGGGGTAACACCGGGGAGCTGTTTTTT. Protein product: CASSYYRGNTGELFF.